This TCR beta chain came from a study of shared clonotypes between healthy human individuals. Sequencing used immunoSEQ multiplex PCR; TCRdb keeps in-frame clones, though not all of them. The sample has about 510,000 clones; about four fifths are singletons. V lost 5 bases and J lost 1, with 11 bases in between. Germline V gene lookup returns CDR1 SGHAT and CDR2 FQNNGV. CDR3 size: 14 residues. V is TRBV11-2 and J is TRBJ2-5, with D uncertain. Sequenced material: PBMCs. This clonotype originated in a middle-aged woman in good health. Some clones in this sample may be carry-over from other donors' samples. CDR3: CASSRVLGQETQYF. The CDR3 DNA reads TGTGCCAGCAGCCGCGTTCTCGGCCAAGAGACCCAGTACTTC.